The source of this T cell receptor beta chain is a study of shared clonotypes between healthy human individuals. The assay was immunoSEQ multiplex PCR, and TCRdb's table has in-frame clones only and misses some. The sample includes around 2.1 million clones, more than 90% of them seen just once. The clonotype comes from a man between 18 and 29 years old in good health. Material: naive CD4+ T cells sorted from blood. Subset: CD45RA+ positively selected.

DNA of the CDR3: TGTGCCAGCAGTTTCGGACACAGGGAGAGCACAGATACGCAGTATTTT. Translated, it gives CASSFGHRESTDTQYF. The chain combines TRBV27 with TRBJ2-3; the D gene is possibly TRBD1 (6 bases). Germline loops: CDR1 MNHEY, CDR2 SMNVEV (reference sequence). Trimming took off 3 bases at V and 0 bases at J, with 13 bases between the two ends. The CDR3 spans 16 residues.